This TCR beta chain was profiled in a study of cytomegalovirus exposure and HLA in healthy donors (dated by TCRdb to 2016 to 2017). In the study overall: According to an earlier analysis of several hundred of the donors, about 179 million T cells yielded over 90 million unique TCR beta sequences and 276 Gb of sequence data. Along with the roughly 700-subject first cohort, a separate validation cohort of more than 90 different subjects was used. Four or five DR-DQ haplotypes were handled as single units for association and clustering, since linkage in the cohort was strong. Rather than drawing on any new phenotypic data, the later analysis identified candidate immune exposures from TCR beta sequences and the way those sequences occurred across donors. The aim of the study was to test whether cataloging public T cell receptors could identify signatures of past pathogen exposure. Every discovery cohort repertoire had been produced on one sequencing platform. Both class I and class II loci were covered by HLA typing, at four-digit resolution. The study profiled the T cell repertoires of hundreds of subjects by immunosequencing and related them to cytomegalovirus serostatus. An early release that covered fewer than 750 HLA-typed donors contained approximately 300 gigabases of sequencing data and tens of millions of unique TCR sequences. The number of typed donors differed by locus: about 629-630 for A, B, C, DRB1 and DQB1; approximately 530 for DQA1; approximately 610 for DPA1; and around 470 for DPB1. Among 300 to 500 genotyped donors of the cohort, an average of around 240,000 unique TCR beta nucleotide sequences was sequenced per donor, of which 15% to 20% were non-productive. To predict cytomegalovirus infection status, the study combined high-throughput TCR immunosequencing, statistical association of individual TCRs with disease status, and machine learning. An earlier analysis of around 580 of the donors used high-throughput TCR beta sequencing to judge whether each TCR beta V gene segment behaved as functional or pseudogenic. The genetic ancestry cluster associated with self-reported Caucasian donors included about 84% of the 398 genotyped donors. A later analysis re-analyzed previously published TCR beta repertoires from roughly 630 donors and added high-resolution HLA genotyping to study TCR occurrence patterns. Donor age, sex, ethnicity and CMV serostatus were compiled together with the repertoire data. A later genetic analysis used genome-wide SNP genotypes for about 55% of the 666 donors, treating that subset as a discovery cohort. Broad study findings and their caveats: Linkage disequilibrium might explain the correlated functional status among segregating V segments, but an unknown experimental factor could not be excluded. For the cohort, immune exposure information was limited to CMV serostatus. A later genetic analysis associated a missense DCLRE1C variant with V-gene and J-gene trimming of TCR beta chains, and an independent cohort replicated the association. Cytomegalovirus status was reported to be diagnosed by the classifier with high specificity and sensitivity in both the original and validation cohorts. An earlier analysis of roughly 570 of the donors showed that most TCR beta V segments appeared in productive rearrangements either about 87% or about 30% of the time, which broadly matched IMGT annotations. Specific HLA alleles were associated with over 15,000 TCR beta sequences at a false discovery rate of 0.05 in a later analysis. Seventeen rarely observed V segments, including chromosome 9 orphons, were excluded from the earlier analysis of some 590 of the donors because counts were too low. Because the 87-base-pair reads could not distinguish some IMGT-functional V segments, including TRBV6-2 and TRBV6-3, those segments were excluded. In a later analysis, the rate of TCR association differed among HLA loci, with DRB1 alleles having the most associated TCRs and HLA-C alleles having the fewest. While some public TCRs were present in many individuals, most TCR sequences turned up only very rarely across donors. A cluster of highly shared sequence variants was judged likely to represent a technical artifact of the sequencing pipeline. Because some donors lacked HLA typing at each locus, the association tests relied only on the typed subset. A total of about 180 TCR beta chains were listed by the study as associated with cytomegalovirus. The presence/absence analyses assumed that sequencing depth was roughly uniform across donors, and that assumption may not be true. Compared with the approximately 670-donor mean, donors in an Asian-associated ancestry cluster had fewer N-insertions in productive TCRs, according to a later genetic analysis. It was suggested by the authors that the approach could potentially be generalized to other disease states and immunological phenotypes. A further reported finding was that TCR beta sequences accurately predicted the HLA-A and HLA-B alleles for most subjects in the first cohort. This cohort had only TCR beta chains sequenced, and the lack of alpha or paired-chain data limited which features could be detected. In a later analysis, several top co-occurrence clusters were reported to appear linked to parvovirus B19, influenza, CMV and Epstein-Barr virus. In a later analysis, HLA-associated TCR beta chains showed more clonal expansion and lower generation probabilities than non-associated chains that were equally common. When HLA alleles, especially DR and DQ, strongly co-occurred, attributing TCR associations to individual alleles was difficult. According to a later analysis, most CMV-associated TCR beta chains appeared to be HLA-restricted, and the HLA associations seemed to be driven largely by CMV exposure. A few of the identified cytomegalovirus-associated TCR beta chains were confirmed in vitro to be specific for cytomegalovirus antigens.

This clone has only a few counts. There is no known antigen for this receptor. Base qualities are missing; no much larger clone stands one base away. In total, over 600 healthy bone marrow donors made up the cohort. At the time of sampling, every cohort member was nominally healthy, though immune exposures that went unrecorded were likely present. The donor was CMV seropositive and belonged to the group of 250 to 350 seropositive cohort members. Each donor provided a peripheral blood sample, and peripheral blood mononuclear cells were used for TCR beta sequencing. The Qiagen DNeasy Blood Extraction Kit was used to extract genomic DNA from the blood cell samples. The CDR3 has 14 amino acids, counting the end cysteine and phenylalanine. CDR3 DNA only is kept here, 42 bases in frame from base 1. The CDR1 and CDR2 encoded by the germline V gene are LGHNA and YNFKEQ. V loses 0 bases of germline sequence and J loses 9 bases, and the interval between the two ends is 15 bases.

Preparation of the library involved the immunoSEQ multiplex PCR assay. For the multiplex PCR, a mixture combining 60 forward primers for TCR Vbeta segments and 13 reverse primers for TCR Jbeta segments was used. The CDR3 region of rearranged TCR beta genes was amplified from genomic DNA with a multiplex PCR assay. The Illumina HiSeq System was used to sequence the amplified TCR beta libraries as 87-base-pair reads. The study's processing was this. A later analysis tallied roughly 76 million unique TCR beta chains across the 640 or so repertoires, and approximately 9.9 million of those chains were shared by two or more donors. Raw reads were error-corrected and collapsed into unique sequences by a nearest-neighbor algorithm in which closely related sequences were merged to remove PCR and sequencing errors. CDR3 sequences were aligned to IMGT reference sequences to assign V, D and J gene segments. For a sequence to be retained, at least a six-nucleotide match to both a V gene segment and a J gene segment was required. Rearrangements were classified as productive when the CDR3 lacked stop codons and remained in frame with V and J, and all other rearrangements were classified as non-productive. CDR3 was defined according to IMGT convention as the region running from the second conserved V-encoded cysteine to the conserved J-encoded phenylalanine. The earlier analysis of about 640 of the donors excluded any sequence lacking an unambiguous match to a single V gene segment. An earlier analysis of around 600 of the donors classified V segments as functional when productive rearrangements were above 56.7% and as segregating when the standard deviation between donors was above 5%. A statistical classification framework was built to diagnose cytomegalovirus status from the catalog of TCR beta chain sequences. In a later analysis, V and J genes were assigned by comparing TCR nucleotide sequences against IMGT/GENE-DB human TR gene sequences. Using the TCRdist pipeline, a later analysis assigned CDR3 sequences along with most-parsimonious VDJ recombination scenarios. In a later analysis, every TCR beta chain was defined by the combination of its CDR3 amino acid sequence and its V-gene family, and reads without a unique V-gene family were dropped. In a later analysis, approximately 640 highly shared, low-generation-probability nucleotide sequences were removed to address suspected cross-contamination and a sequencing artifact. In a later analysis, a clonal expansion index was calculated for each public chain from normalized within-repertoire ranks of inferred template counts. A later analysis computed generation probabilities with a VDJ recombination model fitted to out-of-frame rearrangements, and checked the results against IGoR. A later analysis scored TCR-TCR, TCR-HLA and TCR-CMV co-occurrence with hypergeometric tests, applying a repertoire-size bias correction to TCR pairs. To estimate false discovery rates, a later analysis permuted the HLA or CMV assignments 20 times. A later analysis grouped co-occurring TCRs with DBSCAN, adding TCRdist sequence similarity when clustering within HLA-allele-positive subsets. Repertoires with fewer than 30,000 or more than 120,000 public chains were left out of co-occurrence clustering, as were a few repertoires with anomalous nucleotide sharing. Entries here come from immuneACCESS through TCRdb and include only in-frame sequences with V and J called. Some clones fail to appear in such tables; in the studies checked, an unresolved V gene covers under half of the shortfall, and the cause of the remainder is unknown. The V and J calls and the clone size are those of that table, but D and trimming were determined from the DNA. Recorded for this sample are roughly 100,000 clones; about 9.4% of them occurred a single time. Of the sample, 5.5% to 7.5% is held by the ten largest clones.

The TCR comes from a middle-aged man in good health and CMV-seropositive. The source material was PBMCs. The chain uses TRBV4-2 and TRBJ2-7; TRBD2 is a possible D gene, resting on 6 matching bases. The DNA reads TGTGCCAGCAGCCAAGATCAACTAGCATGGTGGCAGTACTTC. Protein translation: CASSQDQLAWWQYF.